This T cell receptor beta chain comes out of a study of shared clonotypes between healthy human individuals. The V end lost 3 bases, the J end lost 0 bases, and 12 bases lay between the germline ends. CDR1 and CDR2 (germline): KGHSH, LQKENI. This CDR3 is 16 amino acids long. Using immunoSEQ multiplex PCR, the repertoire was profiled, and TCRdb retains in-frame clones only, with some absent. The sample has roughly 1,600,000 clones, 97% to 99% seen once; the top ten hold 0.3% to 0.45%. Sequenced input: naive CD4+ T cells sorted from blood. Sample subset: CD45RA+ positively selected. This sequence originates from a man younger than 40 in good health. The chain uses TRBV18 and TRBJ2-1; no firm D call. The DNA for the CDR3 is TGTGCCAGCTCACCCCCGACTCGACACTCCTACAATGAGCAGTTCTTC. Translating it yields CASSPPTRHSYNEQFF. The full variable domain, completed using reference TRBV18 and TRBJ2-1, is NAGVMQNPRHLVRRRGQEARLRCSPMKGHSHVYWYRQLPEEGLKFMVYLQKENIIDESGMPKERFSAEFPKEGPSILRIQQVVRGDSAAYFCASSPPTRHSYNEQFFGPGTRLTVL.